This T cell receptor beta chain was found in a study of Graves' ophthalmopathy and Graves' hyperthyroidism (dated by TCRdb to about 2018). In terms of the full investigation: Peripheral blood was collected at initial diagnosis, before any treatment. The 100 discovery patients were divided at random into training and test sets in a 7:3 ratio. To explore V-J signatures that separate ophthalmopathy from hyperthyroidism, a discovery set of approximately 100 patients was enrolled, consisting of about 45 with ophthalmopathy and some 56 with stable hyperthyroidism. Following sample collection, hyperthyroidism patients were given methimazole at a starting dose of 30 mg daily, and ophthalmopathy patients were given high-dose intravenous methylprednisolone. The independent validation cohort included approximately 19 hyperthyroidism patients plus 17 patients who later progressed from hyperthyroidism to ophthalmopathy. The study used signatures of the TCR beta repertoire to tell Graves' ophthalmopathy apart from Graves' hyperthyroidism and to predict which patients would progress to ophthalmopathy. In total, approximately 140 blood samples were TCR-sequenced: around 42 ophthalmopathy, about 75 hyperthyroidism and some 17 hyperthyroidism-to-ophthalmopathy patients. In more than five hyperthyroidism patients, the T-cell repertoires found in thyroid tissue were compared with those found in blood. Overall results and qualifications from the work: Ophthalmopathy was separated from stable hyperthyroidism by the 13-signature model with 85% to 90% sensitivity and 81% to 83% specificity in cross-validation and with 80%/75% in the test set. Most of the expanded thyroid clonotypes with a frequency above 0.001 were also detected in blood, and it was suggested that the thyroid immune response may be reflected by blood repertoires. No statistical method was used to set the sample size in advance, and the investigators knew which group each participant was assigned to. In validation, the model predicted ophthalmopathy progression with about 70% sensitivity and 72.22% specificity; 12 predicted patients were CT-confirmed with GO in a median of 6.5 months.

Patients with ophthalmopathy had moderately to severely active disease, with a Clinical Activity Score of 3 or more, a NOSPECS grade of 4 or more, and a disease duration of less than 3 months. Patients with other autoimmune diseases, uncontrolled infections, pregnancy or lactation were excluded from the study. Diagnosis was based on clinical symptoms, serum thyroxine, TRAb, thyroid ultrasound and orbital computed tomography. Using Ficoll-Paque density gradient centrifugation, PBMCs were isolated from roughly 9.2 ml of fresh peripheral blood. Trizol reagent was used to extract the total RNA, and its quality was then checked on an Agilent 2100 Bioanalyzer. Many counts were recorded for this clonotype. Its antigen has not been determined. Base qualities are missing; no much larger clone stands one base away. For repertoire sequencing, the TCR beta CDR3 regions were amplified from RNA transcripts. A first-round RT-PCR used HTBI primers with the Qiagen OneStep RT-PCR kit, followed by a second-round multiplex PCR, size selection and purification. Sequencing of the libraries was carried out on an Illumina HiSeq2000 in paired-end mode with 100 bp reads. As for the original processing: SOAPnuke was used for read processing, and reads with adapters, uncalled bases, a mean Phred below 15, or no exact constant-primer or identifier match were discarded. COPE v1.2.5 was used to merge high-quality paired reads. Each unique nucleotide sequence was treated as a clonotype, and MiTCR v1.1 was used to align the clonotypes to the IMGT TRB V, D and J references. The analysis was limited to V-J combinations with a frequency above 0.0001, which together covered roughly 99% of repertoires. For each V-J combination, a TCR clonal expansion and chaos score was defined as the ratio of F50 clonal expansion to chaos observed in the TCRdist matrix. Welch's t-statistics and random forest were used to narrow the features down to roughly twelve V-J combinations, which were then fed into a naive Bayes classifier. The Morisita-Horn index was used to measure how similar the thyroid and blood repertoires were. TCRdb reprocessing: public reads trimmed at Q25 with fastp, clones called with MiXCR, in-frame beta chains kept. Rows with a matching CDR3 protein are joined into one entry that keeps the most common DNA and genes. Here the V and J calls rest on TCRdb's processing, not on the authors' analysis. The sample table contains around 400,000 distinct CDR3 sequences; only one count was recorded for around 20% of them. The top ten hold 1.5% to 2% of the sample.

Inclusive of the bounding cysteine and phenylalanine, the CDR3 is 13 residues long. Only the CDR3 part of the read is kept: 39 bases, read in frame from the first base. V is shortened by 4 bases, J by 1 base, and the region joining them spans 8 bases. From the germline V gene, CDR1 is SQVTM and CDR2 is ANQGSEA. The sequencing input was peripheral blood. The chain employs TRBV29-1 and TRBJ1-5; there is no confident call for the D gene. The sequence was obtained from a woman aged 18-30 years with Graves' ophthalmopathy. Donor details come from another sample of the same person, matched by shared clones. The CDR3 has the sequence CSVGETSNQPQHF. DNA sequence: TGCAGCGTTGGGGAGACCAGCAATCAGCCCCAGCATTTT.